This T cell receptor beta chain was identified in a study of shared clonotypes between healthy human individuals (dated by TCRdb to 2019 to 2021). About the investigation overall: Two women and a few men aged 18 to 49 years were included in the cohort. Per donor, three plates each were used for CD4 naive and CD4 memory, two for CD8 naive, and one for CD8 memory. To estimate repertoire size and how much clonotype sharing occurs between individuals, the study deeply sequenced the blood TCR repertoires of about five healthy adults. Different laboratories and diverse techniques were used to prepare libraries and sequence TCR repertoires, to increase sequencing depth and limit assay-specific biases. Leukapheresis yielded between about 0.8 and 8.9 billion PBMCs per donor.

Using the deep immunoSEQ assay, multiplex PCR amplified TCR CDR3 regions from genomic DNA. Genomic DNA extracted from each cell subset was distributed evenly over all wells of several immunoSEQ 96-well plates, and each plate served as one replicate. For sorted subsets, approximately 200 ng of genomic DNA, equivalent to 25,000 to 30,000 T cell genomes, went into each replicate PCR. Purified libraries were quantified with a Qubit 3.0 fluorometer, sized on a Bioanalyzer 2100, and re-quantified with the KAPA Library Quantification kit. Each immunoSEQ 96-well plate was sequenced on its own single-read 150-cycle Illumina NextSeq 550 flow cell. In the paper's pipeline: Because the immunoSEQ output included only junctional sequences and no quality scores, the filtering could not be the same as the filtering used for full-length reads. Sequences were annotated with PyIR, a Python wrapper for IgBLAST v1.9, using IMGT germline references to assign V/J genes and CDR3. Reads with weak V/J assignments (E-value above 1e-6), missing CDR3, stop codons, out-of-frame junctions, or ambiguous translated residues were removed. V3J clonotypes were defined as sequences sharing the same inferred V gene, J gene, and CDR3 amino acid sequence. To compute the percentage overlap between repertoires, the number of shared unique clonotypes was divided by the size of the smaller repertoire. Richness of each repertoire was evaluated using RTK rarefaction, the Chao1 estimator, and Recon v2.1 estimates of unobserved clonotypes. Generation probabilities for all TCRbeta clonotypes obtained by the gDNA method from four donors were computed using OLGA. The table comes from immuneACCESS by way of TCRdb, which keeps in-frame sequences with V and J called. Part of the clones is missing from these tables; in studies checked, under half for an unresolved V gene and the rest for unknown reasons. V, J and clone size reflect that table, while D and trimming were determined from the DNA. The sample table shows around 1,000,000 clones, and around 77% are seen once. Approximately 0.95% of the sample comes from the top ten.

The CDR3 covers 11 residues, taking in both the cysteine and the phenylalanine. Just CDR3 DNA is preserved here, 33 bases in frame from base 1. From a lookup of the germline V gene, CDR1 and CDR2 are SNHLY and FYNNEI. At the junction V is shortened by 6 bases and J by 2 bases, with 5 bases in between. Overall study outcomes, separate from this receptor: Larger estimated clonotype richness was generally found for naive subsets than for memory subsets. Because the study included a small number of donors, the genetic and exposure-history diversity represented was limited. Sampling was restricted to blood, and TCR repertoires in tissues likely differ from the TCR repertoires found in blood. Pairwise subsampling led to the expectation that sequencing depth would affect the degree of clonotype sharing among donors. Clonotypes shared by all four sorted-subset donors showed higher generation probabilities than non-shared clonotypes. Incomplete sequencing was indicated by rarefaction of sorted-subset datasets, despite the large sequencing depth. Across a handful of donors, roughly 5% of naive CD4, approximately 3.5% of naive CD8, about 2.3% of memory CD4, and 0.3% to 0.45% of memory CD8 clonotypes were shared.

Healthy HIV-negative adults with no recently reported acute infections or vaccinations were included as donors. Every donor was a Caucasian adult living in Nashville, Tennessee, USA. CD4+ T cells were enriched through magnetic negative selection, after which naive cells were positively selected on CD45RA and the remaining negative fraction served as the memory subset. Blood was obtained by leukapheresis, after which PBMCs were separated by Ficoll-Histopaque density gradient centrifugation and cryopreserved in liquid nitrogen vapor phase. Analytical flow cytometry was used to check the purity and quantity of every magnetically sorted T cell population. From each sorted fraction, genomic DNA was isolated and quantified by UV absorbance on a Nanodrop 2000c. On this clone itself: Its target antigen remains unknown. Base qualities are not provided; no much larger clone lies one nucleotide away.

The sample consisted of memory CD4+ T cells from PBMCs. Sample cell subset or site, as interpreted from the label and publication: CD45RA-negative fraction. This TCR was recovered from a man aged 18 to 29 in good health. Some clones in this sample may be carry-over from other donors' samples. The receptor chain draws on TRBV2 and TRBJ2-7; the D gene assignment is ambiguous. The DNA sequence is given as TGTGCCAGCAGCACAGCCTACGAGCAGTACTTC. Translated, this is CASSTAYEQYF.